This entry is about one T cell receptor (beta chain). The data were obtained in a study of blood T cell repertoires in COVID-19. Per the original data handling: The authors estimated nucleated cell counts from reference gene primer amplification. The repertoire was sequenced with immunoSEQ multiplex PCR; TCRdb's copy has only in-frame clones and lacks some. V, J and clone size are those of that table, while D and trimming were read from the DNA. The sample yields about 130,000 clones, approximately 90% seen once. Source material: PBMCs or T cells enriched from blood (not recorded which). The receptor was isolated from a man aged 45 to 65 who had recovered from COVID-19.

In DNA form, the CDR3 reads TGTGCCAGCAGCCTCCAAAGGACAGGGGGCACTGAAGCTTTCTTT. It yields the protein CASSLQRTGGTEAFF. This rearrangement joins TRBV7-2 to TRBJ1-1; TRBD1 matches 10 bases. This CDR3 is 15 amino acids long. V shed 5 bases and J 4 bases; nucleotides not matched to a gene: 7. CDR1 and CDR2 (germline): SGHTA, FQGNSA. Full variable domain (outside the CDR3, taken from reference TRBV7-2 and TRBJ1-1): GAGVSQSPSNKVTEKGKDVELRCDPISGHTALYWYRQSLGQGLEFLIYFQGNSAPDKSGLPSDRFSAERTGGSVSTLTIQRTQQEDSAVYLCASSLQRTGGTEAFFGQGTRLTVV.